These 4 T cell receptor beta chains came from one sample sequenced in a study of CD8 T cells in Susac syndrome (dated by TCRdb to between 2017 and 2020). To prepare the library, the immunoSEQ multiplex PCR assay was applied. RNA was extracted with the RNeasy kit and roughly 0.45 to 1 ug was reverse transcribed using random hexamers. TCRdb took the public reads, trimmed them with fastp at Q25, ran MiXCR for clone calling and kept in-frame beta chains. One record per CDR3 amino acid sequence lists the most common genes and DNA. Present in this sample are around 200,000 distinct CDR3 sequences, around 95% of which were seen just once. The ten largest clonotypes hold approximately 0.075% of the sample. What was sequenced was CD4+ T cells from PBMCs. All receptors come from a human donor with multiple sclerosis.

The chain uses TRBV20-1 and TRBJ1-1, with TRBD1 matching 11 bases. Trimming at V came to 6 bases and at J to 8 bases, leaving 8 bases not matched to a gene. CDR1 and CDR2 (germline): DFQATT, SNEGSKA (reference sequence). The CDR3 runs to 13 residues. The CDR3 DNA reads as TGCAGTGCCGGCCGGACAGGGGGCGGGGAAGCTTTCTTT. This sequence encodes CSAGRTGGGEAFF.

The CDR3 loop reads CASSQDIGNSPLHF. Here the CDR3 DNA reads TGTGCCAGCAGCCAAGATATCGGCAATTCACCCCTCCACTTT. The chain links TRBV3-1 to TRBJ1-6, with D unresolved. CDR1 and CDR2 from the germline V gene are LGHDT and YNNKEL (reference sequence). V was trimmed by 0 bases and J by 7 bases, leaving 7 bases between them. The CDR3 has 14 residues.

This chain links TRBV9 with TRBJ1-6; TRBD1 is a possible D gene (5 bases). CDR1 and CDR2 from the germline V gene are SGDLS and YYNGEE. Trimming removed 2 bases at V and 4 bases at J, with 13 bases between. This CDR3 spans 16 amino acids. CDR3 DNA: TGTGCCAGCAGCGTCTCCGGGGCTGGTTATAATTCACCCCTCCACTTT. Translated, it gives CASSVSGAGYNSPLHF.

There are a few counts of this clonotype. The V call is TRBV30, the J call TRBJ1-2, with D maybe TRBD1 (6 bases). Trimming removed 4 bases from V and 6 bases from J, with 15 bases in between. Germline CDR1 GTSNPN, CDR2 SVGIG (reference sequence). This CDR3 has 13 amino acids. The CDR3 here is CAWKPRRGHGYTF. The CDR3 region has the DNA TGTGCCTGGAAGCCCCGCAGGGGACATGGCTACACCTTC.